The rows below give T cell receptor beta chains drawn from one sample of a study of cytomegalovirus exposure and HLA in healthy donors. Using immunoSEQ multiplex PCR, the repertoire was profiled, and TCRdb retains in-frame clones only, with some absent. The table includes approximately 150,000 clones, roughly 73% detected once. Sequenced material: PBMCs. The receptors were gathered from a male donor in good health and CMV-seronegative. The CDR3 runs from the conserved cysteine through the conserved F or W. The D gene is left open where the match is weak. The size of a clone is reported for some rows only, either as once, few or many, or as a class for expanded clones.

TRBV6-1,NA,NA,TRBJ2-5,CASKSSGQETQYF,TGTGCCAGCAAAAGTAGTGGACAGGAGACCCAGTACTTC
TRBV7-9,NA,TRBD1,TRBJ2-1,CASTHQGDEQFF,TGTGCCAGCACGCACCAGGGGGATGAGCAGTTCTTC
TRBV6-1,NA,TRBD1,TRBJ2-3,CASSVSGTGGPTDTQYF,TGTGCCAGCAGTGTGAGTGGGACAGGGGGCCCCACAGATACGCAGTATTTT
TRBV5-1,NA,NA,TRBJ1-1,CASRLNPGNTEAFF,TGCGCCAGCAGGTTGAACCCAGGGAACACTGAAGCTTTCTTT
TRBV6-4,NA,TRBD2,TRBJ2-4,CASSDSTSGGGIQYF,TGTGCCAGCAGTGACTCGACTAGCGGGGGGGGGATTCAGTACTTC
TRBV19,NA,NA,TRBJ1-1,CASSTTASEAFF,TGTGCCAGTAGTACGACAGCCTCTGAAGCTTTCTTT
TRBV7-9,NA,NA,TRBJ2-7,CASSFNYEQYF,TGTGCCAGCAGCTTTAACTACGAGCAGTACTTC
TRBV4-1,NA,NA,TRBJ2-2,CASSQETKQNTGELFF,TGCGCCAGCAGCCAAGAAACGAAGCAGAACACCGGGGAGCTGTTTTTT
TRBV27,few,NA,TRBJ2-7,CASSRGGTALYEQYF,TGTGCCAGCAGCCGGGGGGGGACAGCCCTCTACGAGCAGTACTTC
TRBV7-9,few,TRBD2,TRBJ2-5,CASSPGTSGGVGETQYF,TGTGCCAGCAGCCCTGGGACTAGCGGAGGGGTGGGAGAGACCCAGTACTTC
TRBV10-3,NA,TRBD1,TRBJ1-5,CAISEVSQGAGQPQHF,TGTGCCATCAGTGAGGTTAGTCAGGGGGCAGGTCAGCCCCAGCATTTT
TRBV9,NA,NA,TRBJ2-2,CASSAPGLANTGELFF,TGTGCCAGCAGCGCTCCGGGACTTGCGAACACCGGGGAGCTGTTTTTT
TRBV27,few,NA,TRBJ2-2,CASSLVLTTGELFF,TGTGCCAGCAGTTTAGTACTAACAACCGGGGAGCTGTTTTTT
TRBV6-6,few,NA,TRBJ1-1,CASSYSRYTEAFF,TGTGCCAGCAGTTACTCCCGGTACACTGAAGCTTTCTTT
TRBV28,NA,NA,TRBJ1-1,CASSLAGNTEAFF,TGTGCCAGCAGTTTGGCAGGGAACACTGAAGCTTTCTTT
TRBV7-7,NA,NA,TRBJ2-3,CASSPGTSTDTQYF,TGTGCCAGCAGCCCGGGGACTAGCACAGATACGCAGTATTTT
TRBV19,few,TRBD1,TRBJ1-4,CASSLGTGGSDEKLFF,TGTGCCAGTAGTCTCGGAACAGGGGGATCCGATGAAAAACTGTTTTTT
TRBV6-5,NA,NA,TRBJ1-1,CASSYGTDTEAFF,TGTGCCAGCAGTTACGGGACTGACACTGAAGCTTTCTTT
TRBV15,NA,NA,TRBJ2-6,CATSRDFGSGANVLTF,TGTGCCACCAGCAGAGATTTCGGCTCTGGGGCCAACGTCCTGACTTTC
TRBV28,NA,TRBD1,TRBJ2-7,CASRYAGTGGVEQYF,TGTGCCAGCAGGTATGCCGGGACAGGGGGCGTCGAGCAGTACTTC
TRBV7-3,NA,NA,TRBJ1-1,CASSAGLTNTEAFF,TGTGCCAGCAGCGCCGGACTGACGAACACTGAAGCTTTCTTT
TRBV18,NA,NA,TRBJ1-5,CASSPPQGNQPQHF,TGTGCCAGCTCACCACCCCAGGGCAATCAGCCCCAGCATTTT
TRBV7-2,NA,TRBD1,TRBJ1-2,CASSDRVNYGYTF,TGTGCCAGCAGCGACAGGGTGAACTATGGCTACACCTTC
TRBV7-6,NA,TRBD1,TRBJ2-5,CASSPRQGQETQYF,TGTGCCAGCAGCCCACGACAGGGACAAGAGACCCAGTACTTC
TRBV6-6,NA,NA,TRBJ2-3,CASNLGSTQYF,TGTGCCAGCAACCTGGGGAGTACGCAGTATTTT
TRBV6-5,NA,NA,TRBJ1-4,CASSLQGRANEKLFF,TGTGCCAGCAGTTTGCAGGGAAGGGCTAATGAAAAACTGTTTTTT
TRBV6-1,NA,NA,TRBJ1-4,CASRPKPGTVEKLFF,TGTGCCAGCAGACCAAAACCAGGGACTGTAGAAAAACTGTTTTTT
TRBV13,NA,TRBD1,TRBJ2-1,CASSWGQGVREQFF,TGTGCCAGCAGCTGGGGACAGGGGGTTAGGGAGCAGTTCTTC
TRBV5-1,few,TRBD2,TRBJ2-2,CASSPDRGLAGQNTGELFF,TGCGCCAGCAGCCCGGACCGGGGACTAGCGGGACAGAACACCGGGGAGCTGTTTTTT
TRBV5-1,NA,NA,TRBJ1-1,CASSSQDRGTEAFF,TGCGCCAGCAGCTCCCAAGACCGGGGCACTGAAGCTTTCTTT
TRBV27,once,NA,TRBJ1-5,CASSSRQGNQPQHF,TGTGCCAGCAGTTCCAGACAGGGCAATCAGCCCCAGCATTTT
TRBV28,NA,TRBD1,TRBJ1-5,CASSFSRDRVPSNQPQHF,TGTGCCAGCAGTTTCTCAAGGGACAGGGTTCCTAGCAATCAGCCCCAGCATTTT
TRBV5-6,NA,TRBD1,TRBJ1-3,CASSPTGAGNTIYF,TGTGCCAGCAGCCCCACAGGGGCTGGAAACACCATATATTTT
TRBV7-9,NA,TRBD1,TRBJ2-3,CASSSDREDTQYF,TGTGCCAGCAGCTCCGACAGGGAGGATACGCAGTATTTT
TRBV7-2,few,NA,TRBJ1-1,CASSLQGNTEAFF,TGTGCCAGCAGCTTACAGGGGAACACTGAAGCTTTCTTT
TRBV15,few,TRBD1,TRBJ1-5,CATSSALGQGHQPQHF,TGTGCCACCAGCAGCGCTTTGGGACAGGGCCATCAGCCCCAGCATTTT
TRBV7-9,few,TRBD1,TRBJ2-7,CASKQQGVMKQYF,TGTGCCAGCAAACAACAGGGGGTTATGAAGCAGTACTTC
TRBV11-2,NA,NA,TRBJ2-7,CASSLAAGTGIYEQYF,TGTGCCAGCAGCTTAGCGGCCGGGACTGGGATCTACGAGCAGTACTTC
TRBV4-2,NA,TRBD2,TRBJ2-3,CASSLYASGADTQYF,TGTGCCAGCAGCCTCTACGCTAGCGGAGCAGATACGCAGTATTTT
TRBV28,NA,TRBD2,TRBJ2-3,CASILLGGGPTDTQYF,TGTGCCAGCATCCTCCTCGGGGGGGGCCCCACAGATACGCAGTATTTT
TRBV19,few,TRBD2,TRBJ2-3,CASSPRPGLAGGFDTQYF,TGTGCCAGTAGTCCCCGGCCGGGACTAGCGGGAGGTTTCGATACGCAGTATTTT
TRBV5-1,NA,NA,TRBJ2-7,CASSLVVGLEEQYF,TGCGCCAGCAGCTTGGTAGTGGGGCTGGAAGAGCAGTACTTC
TRBV28,few,TRBD1,TRBJ1-2,CASSPPGQGIGYTF,TGTGCCAGCAGTCCGCCGGGACAGGGGATTGGCTACACCTTC